The 14 T cell receptor beta chains below come from one sample, sequenced in a study of T cell changes during pregnancy in multiple sclerosis. Measured with immunoSEQ multiplex PCR; TCRdb has only the in-frame clones, and not every one. The sample records tens of thousands of clones, around 85% being singletons. Sample: CD8+ T cells from peripheral blood mononuclear cells, taken before pregnancy. The receptor set was obtained from a female donor with multiple sclerosis, enrolled in a pregnancy study.

Concerning this clone itself: Other DNA sequences in this specimen translate into the identical CDR3. The chain combines TRBV30 with TRBJ1-1; a weak D match, TRBD1 (6 bases). Germline V CDR1 and CDR2: GTSNPN, SVGIG (reference sequence). Trimming removed 2 bases at V and 5 bases at J, with 6 bases between. This CDR3 spans 11 amino acids. CDR3 in amino acids: CAWSRGTEAFF. The CDR3 bases are TGTGCCTGGAGTAGGGGGACTGAAGCTTTCTTT.

The J gene is TRBJ1-1, the V gene TRBV7-9, with D perhaps matching TRBD1 (5 bases). Germline CDR1 is SEHNR and CDR2 is FQNEAQ (reference sequence). This CDR3 is built from 15 residues. Trimming cost V 2 bases and J 6 bases, with 16 bases left between them. The CDR3 region is CASSLQESQGPEAFF. The CDR3 DNA sequence: TGTGCCAGCAGCTTACAGGAGAGTCAGGGCCCTGAAGCTTTCTTT. The full variable domain, in which reference TRBV7-9 and TRBJ1-1 provide the parts outside the CDR3, is DTGVSQNPRHKITKRGQNVTFRCDPISEHNRLYWYRQTLGQGPEFLTYFQNEAQLEKSRLLSDRFSAERPKGSFSTLEIQRTEQGDSAMYLCASSLQESQGPEAFFGQGTRLTVV.

This clone was seen a single time. The CDR3 protein is CASSFSTGIVGYTF. CDR3 in DNA: TGTGCCAGCAGCTTCAGCACAGGGATTGTTGGCTACACCTTC. This chain uses TRBV5-6 with TRBJ1-2, with D perhaps TRBD1 (6 bases). Between the trimmed V and J ends, which lost 2 bases and 7 bases, there was a span of 15 bases. Germline loops: CDR1 SGHDT, CDR2 YYEEEE. There are 14 residues in the CDR3.

The chain employs TRBV5-1 and TRBJ2-5, with 7 bases fitting TRBD1. Trimming at V came to 4 bases and at J to 5 bases, leaving 8 bases not matched to a gene. Per germline, CDR1 SGHRS and CDR2 YFSETQ. CDR3 length: 14 amino acids. The CDR3 sequence is CASSDGQAWETQYF. CDR3 DNA: TGCGCCAGCAGCGACGGACAGGCGTGGGAGACCCAGTACTTC.

The chain joins TRBV13 to TRBJ2-1; the D gene is possibly TRBD2 (5 bases). Germline V gene lookup returns CDR1 PRHDT and CDR2 FYEKMQ (reference sequence). The V end lost 0 bases, the J end lost 8 bases, and 11 bases lay between the germline ends. This CDR3 contains 14 residues. The CDR3: CASSLGSLADEQFF. CDR3 DNA: TGTGCCAGCAGCTTAGGCTCCCTAGCAGATGAGCAGTTCTTC.

This clone was picked up a small number of times. This chain joins TRBV27 and TRBJ2-3, with a tentative D call TRBD1 (6 bases). Germline V lookup: CDR1 MNHEY, CDR2 SMNVEV (reference sequence). The ends were cut back, 0 bases at V and 0 bases at J, with 10 bases in the middle. The CDR3 has 16 residues. CDR3 protein: CASSLSRTGSTDTQYF. The CDR3 DNA follows: TGTGCCAGCAGTTTATCGAGAACAGGGAGCACAGATACGCAGTATTTT.

This clone has only a few counts. The chain joins TRBV2 to TRBJ1-3, with D uncertain. The CDR3 totals 15 residues. Per germline, CDR1 SNHLY and CDR2 FYNNEI. V shed 3 bases and J shed 0 bases, with 9 bases lying between them. This CDR3 is CASSDLAYSGNTIYF. DNA of the CDR3: TGTGCCAGCAGTGATCTGGCATACTCTGGAAACACCATATATTTT. Supplemented by reference TRBV2 and TRBJ1-3, the full variable domain reads EPEVTQTPSHQVTQMGQEVILRCVPISNHLYFYWYRQILGQKVEFLVSFYNNEISEKSEIFDDQFSVERPDGSNFTLKIRSTKLEDSAMYFCASSDLAYSGNTIYFGEGSWLTVV.

The rearrangement uses TRBV7-2 and TRBJ2-4, with TRBD2 matching over 8 bases. The ends lost 1 base at V and 8 bases at J; junction bases unmatched: 10. Germline CDR1 and CDR2: SGHTA and FQGNSA. CDR3 length: 16 residues. The CDR3 nucleotides are TGTGCCAGCAGCTTAGTTCCCAGCGGGAGAGGGGACATTCAGTACTTC. It encodes CASSLVPSGRGDIQYF.

The V call is TRBV10-3, the J call TRBJ1-1; 7 bases are shared with TRBD1. Germline CDR1 is ENHRY and CDR2 is SYGVKD. The CDR3 totals 13 residues. The V and J ends lost 10 bases and 0 bases, in that order; junction bases with no gene match: 5. CDR3 in amino acids: CASLTGVNTEAFF. In nucleotides, the CDR3 is TGTGCCAGCCTTACAGGGGTGAACACTGAAGCTTTCTTT.

CDR3 nucleotide sequence: TGCGCCAGCAGCTTGGTAGTGGGCGGGAGGGCCTGGGATACGCAGTATTTT. Encoded protein: CASSLVVGGRAWDTQYF. The gene calls are TRBV5-1 and TRBJ2-3; TRBD2 aligns across 9 bases. This CDR3 contains 17 residues. In germline, CDR1 is SGHRS, CDR2 YFSETQ. V lost 0 bases, J lost 6 bases, and 11 bases stayed unmatched.

The chain couples TRBV5-4 to TRBJ2-3; the D gene is possibly TRBD2 (6 bases). Germline values: CDR1 SGHNT, CDR2 YYREEE (reference sequence). The CDR3 length is 16 residues. V dropped 3 bases and J dropped 5 bases, with 19 bases sitting between them. CDR3 residues: CASSSGWAGGVDTQYF. The CDR3 DNA follows: TGTGCCAGCAGCTCAGGGTGGGCCGGGGGAGTAGATACGCAGTATTTT.

CDR3 nucleotide sequence: TGCAGCGTTCGGGGACAGAATTCCTACAATGAGCAGTTCTTC. This codes for CSVRGQNSYNEQFF. The V call is TRBV29-1, the J call TRBJ2-1; 7 positions match TRBD1. The CDR3 spans 14 residues. Trimming cost V 5 bases and J 1 base; bases outside gene matches: 5. Per the germline V gene, CDR1 is SQVTM and CDR2 is ANQGSEA.

V and J are TRBV13 and TRBJ2-3; 11 bases agree with TRBD2. CDR3 length: 15 amino acids. Germline CDR1 and CDR2: PRHDT and FYEKMQ (reference sequence). The junction had 4 bases not matched to a gene; V was cut back by 6 bases and J by 2 bases. The CDR3 DNA is TGTGCCAGCAGTCTAGCGGGAGGACTCACAGATACGCAGTATTTT. Protein: CASSLAGGLTDTQYF.

The V and J genes are TRBV7-2 and TRBJ2-2, with 9 bases matching TRBD2. The V segment lost 5 bases and the J segment 7 bases; nucleotides outside the gene matches: 20. Looked up from germline, CDR1 is SGHTA and CDR2 is FQGNSA. The CDR3 covers 19 residues. The DNA for the CDR3 is TGTGCCAGCAGCCCTAATGGGGCGGGAGGGCCCGTCCACGGCGGGGAGCTGTTTTTT. Amino acids: CASSPNGAGGPVHGGELFF.